Following are 22 T cell receptor beta chains from one sample sequenced in a study of shared clonotypes between healthy human individuals. Assay used: immunoSEQ multiplex PCR; TCRdb lists only in-frame clones, some missing. The table lists about 1 million clones, roughly 70% of them singletons. The sample comprised memory CD4+ T cells sorted from blood. Subset specified: CD45RA-negative fraction. These receptors all stem from a man aged 18 to 35 in good health.

This chain links TRBV5-1 with TRBJ2-2, with 10 nucleotides matching TRBD2. Germline trimming cut 9 bases from V and 1 base from J; bases unmatched to any gene: 3. CDR1 and CDR2 (germline): SGHRS, YFSETQ. The CDR3 is 14 residues long. In DNA form, the CDR3 reads TGCGCCACCGGACTAGCGGAGAACACCGGGGAGCTGTTTTTT. The encoded protein is CATGLAENTGELFF.

This clone is a singleton in its sample. The chain recombines TRBV4-1 with TRBJ1-5; 9 nucleotides agree with TRBD1. The junction had 10 bases not matched to a gene; V was cut back by 3 bases and J by 7 bases. CDR3 size: 16 residues. CDR1 MGHRA and CDR2 YSYEKL come from the germline V gene. The CDR3 sequence is CASSHDRGSAGQPQHF. The CDR3 DNA reads as TGCGCCAGCAGCCACGACAGGGGGTCCGCCGGACAGCCCCAGCATTTT.

This CDR3 is CASSPDWTGLGYTF. DNA for the CDR3: TGTGCCAGCAGCCCCGACTGGACAGGGCTAGGCTACACCTTC. The chain carries TRBV11-2 and TRBJ1-2, with 8 bases that match TRBD1. V shed 5 bases, J shed 8 bases, and the junction held 10 bases outside the gene matches. Per the germline V gene, CDR1 is SGHAT and CDR2 is FQNNGV. This CDR3 has 14 amino acids.

The chain recombines TRBV4-1 with TRBJ2-6; tentatively, D is TRBD1 (6 bases). V was clipped by 6 bases and J by 2 bases, with 20 bases between them. There are 18 residues in the CDR3. Germline V gene sequence: CDR1 MGHRA, CDR2 YSYEKL. Here the CDR3 reads CASSRLGQGRTGANVLTF. The CDR3 DNA is TGCGCCAGCAGTAGGTTAGGCCAGGGGAGAACTGGGGCCAACGTCCTGACTTTC.

This rearrangement joins TRBV10-3 to TRBJ2-3; 11 bases align to TRBD1. In germline, CDR1 is ENHRY, CDR2 SYGVKD. The CDR3 has 15 amino acids. Trimming removed 8 bases from V and 4 bases from J; junction bases left unmatched: 8. The CDR3 reads CAIGGTGGPADTQYF. The CDR3 bases are TGTGCCATCGGGGGGACAGGGGGTCCCGCAGATACGCAGTATTTT.

This rearrangement joins TRBV10-1 to TRBJ2-5; TRBD1 might be the D (6 bases). Germline V gene data show CDR1 as WNHNN and CDR2 as SYGVQD (reference sequence). V lost 4 bases to trimming and J lost 5 bases, with 11 bases between them. This CDR3 spans 13 amino acids. Here the CDR3 DNA reads TGCGCCAGCAGTGGGTCCAGGGGTGAGACCCAGTACTTC. Its translation is CASSGSRGETQYF.

The chain combines TRBV5-5 with TRBJ2-7; no clear D gene. This CDR3 spans 15 amino acids. The ends were cut back, 1 base at V and 0 bases at J, with 11 bases in the middle. Germline-derived CDR1 and CDR2 are SGHKS and YYEKEE (reference sequence). The CDR3 coding sequence is TGTGCCAGCAGCTTGAGTGGGTATAGCTCCTACGAGCAGTACTTC. Its protein is CASSLSGYSSYEQYF.

The V gene is TRBV5-1, the J gene TRBJ2-3; 9 bases match TRBD2. The junction had 7 bases not matched to a gene; V was cut back by 0 bases and J by 2 bases. Germline values: CDR1 SGHRS, CDR2 YFSETQ. The CDR3 has 17 amino acids. This chain's CDR3 is CASSLEGAGGPTDTQYF. The CDR3 DNA reads as TGCGCCAGCAGCTTGGAGGGAGCGGGGGGTCCCACAGATACGCAGTATTTT.

This rearrangement joins TRBV19 to TRBJ2-5; the D is unclear. Germline V lookup: CDR1 LNHDA, CDR2 SQIVND (reference sequence). Trimming took 5 bases from V and 2 from J, leaving 9 bases between them. The CDR3 extends over 13 amino acids. The CDR3: CASSWAAQETQYF. CDR3 DNA sequence: TGTGCCAGTAGTTGGGCAGCTCAAGAGACCCAGTACTTC.

J is TRBJ1-2 and V is TRBV5-6; the D gene is possibly TRBD1 (5 bases). CDR1 and CDR2 from the germline V gene are SGHDT and YYEEEE. This CDR3 has 15 residues. Between the trimmed V and J ends, which lost 1 base and 5 bases, there was a span of 15 bases. The CDR3 coding sequence is TGTGCCAGCAGCTTGAGGGGTCAGACAGTATATGGCTACACCTTC. It specifies CASSLRGQTVYGYTF.

The CDR3 loop reads CASSQPQGAMGQPQHF. The CDR3 nucleotides are TGCGCCAGCAGCCAACCTCAGGGGGCAATGGGTCAGCCCCAGCATTTT. V usage is TRBV4-1 and J usage is TRBJ1-5, with TRBD1 identical over 8 bases. After removal of 2 bases from V and 6 bases from J, the junction contained 9 bases not matched to a gene. The CDR3 length is 16 residues. Germline V gene sequence: CDR1 MGHRA, CDR2 YSYEKL.

The chain joins TRBV11-2 to TRBJ2-5; TRBD1 aligns across 7 bases. The CDR3 sequence is 14 residues long. Germline V gene lookup returns CDR1 SGHAT and CDR2 FQNNGV. V was pared by 3 bases and J by 5 bases, with 6 bases of the junction left unmatched. The CDR3 here is CASSFQGVGETQYF. The CDR3 DNA is TGTGCCAGCAGCTTTCAGGGGGTAGGGGAGACCCAGTACTTC.

This clone has a single count. A junction end diverges from the germline sequence, so it may reflect a read error. Other DNA sequences in this sample translate to the same CDR3. The CDR3 bases are TGTGCCAGCTCACGCGAGACCAGCTCCTACGAGCAATACTTC. Translating gives CASSRETSSYEQYF. The chain uses TRBV18 and TRBJ2-7; no clear D gene. Per the germline V gene, CDR1 is KGHSH and CDR2 is LQKENI. The CDR3 contains 14 residues.

This clone was seen only once. J is TRBJ2-7 and V is TRBV30, with TRBD2 identical over 16 bases. This CDR3 comprises 18 residues. Germline V CDR1 and CDR2: GTSNPN, SVGIG (reference sequence). J was trimmed by 1 base and V by 4 bases; bases with no gene match: 10. Here the CDR3 reads CAWKTGTSGRERSYEQYF. In DNA, the CDR3 is TGTGCCTGGAAGACCGGGACTAGCGGGAGGGAGAGGTCCTACGAGCAGTACTTC.

The rearrangement links TRBV5-4 to TRBJ1-2; TRBD1 aligns across 9 bases. The CDR3 sequence is 14 residues long. With 4 bases clipped from V and 3 bases from J, the junction kept 4 bases outside the gene matches. Per the germline V gene, CDR1 is SGHNT and CDR2 is YYREEE (reference sequence). Written as DNA, the CDR3 is TGTGCCAGCAGCAGGGACAGGGTTGACTATGGCTACACCTTC. It specifies CASSRDRVDYGYTF.

V and J are TRBV6-6 and TRBJ1-2, with 9 bases identical to TRBD1. V dropped 5 bases and J dropped 8; count of bases not matched to a gene: 9. This CDR3 comprises 14 residues. From germline, CDR1 is MNHNY and CDR2 SVGAGI (reference sequence). This CDR3 is CASSTLQGAQGYTF. The CDR3 nucleotides are TGTGCCAGCAGTACCCTACAGGGGGCGCAAGGCTACACCTTC.

The CDR3 DNA sequence: TGTGCCAGCGGCCTAGCGGGAGCGCCGACCAATGAGCAGTTCTTC. Translation: CASGLAGAPTNEQFF. The chain joins TRBV5-4 to TRBJ2-1; 10 nucleotides agree with TRBD2. V lost 7 bases to trimming and J lost 6 bases; unmatched junction nucleotides: 10. The germline gives CDR1 SGHNT, CDR2 YYREEE (reference sequence). This CDR3 spans 15 amino acids.

The chain has TRBV5-6 and TRBJ1-1, with 7 bases matching TRBD1. Germline CDR1 reads SGHDT; CDR2 reads YYEEEE. V lost 3 bases to trimming and J lost 2 bases; unmatched junction nucleotides: 10. CDR3 size: 16 residues. This CDR3 is CASSWAHGTANTEAFF. CDR3 coding DNA: TGTGCCAGCAGCTGGGCACACGGGACAGCCAACACTGAAGCTTTCTTT.

The chain is built from TRBV5-1 and TRBJ2-7; either TRBD1 or TRBD2 may supply D (5 bases each). V was cut by 4 bases and J by 6 bases, with 14 bases left in between. The CDR3 covers 13 residues. The germline gives CDR1 SGHRS, CDR2 YFSETQ. This CDR3 reads CASSLQGEREQYF. DNA of the CDR3: TGCGCCAGCAGCCTTCAGGGAGAGCGCGAGCAGTACTTC.

The V call is TRBV2, the J call TRBJ1-1, with a tentative D call TRBD1 (5 bases). This CDR3 region has 16 residues. The V end was cut by 7 bases, the J end by 5 bases, with 23 bases between. CDR1 and CDR2 from the germline V gene are SNHLY and FYNNEI. The chain's CDR3 is CASIPGAKGSSTEAFF. The CDR3 nucleotides read TGTGCCAGCATCCCCGGGGCGAAGGGATCCTCAACTGAAGCTTTCTTT. Complete variable domain (other parts from reference TRBV2 and TRBJ1-1): EPEVTQTPSHQVTQMGQEVILRCVPISNHLYFYWYRQILGQKVEFLVSFYNNEISEKSEIFDDQFSVERPDGSNFTLKIRSTKLEDSAMYFCASIPGAKGSSTEAFFGQGTRLTVV.

V usage is TRBV14 and J usage is TRBJ2-2, with a weak D call TRBD2 (5 bases). This CDR3 comprises 15 residues. Germline CDR1 reads SGHDN; CDR2 reads FVKESK. Trimming pared 4 bases from V and 3 bases from J, leaving 12 bases between. The CDR3 coding sequence is TGTGCCAGCAGCCCAATCATCGGGGACACCGGGGAGCTGTTTTTT. It yields the protein CASSPIIGDTGELFF.

The sample holds a few counts of this clone. The chain has TRBV2 and TRBJ1-2; D gene unclear. V gave up 7 bases and J gave up 2 bases, with 11 bases separating them. CDR1 is SNHLY, CDR2 FYNNEI, per germline. This CDR3 has 13 amino acids. The CDR3 is CASIPPSNYGYTF. The DNA for the CDR3 is TGTGCCAGCATCCCACCCTCCAACTATGGCTACACCTTC.